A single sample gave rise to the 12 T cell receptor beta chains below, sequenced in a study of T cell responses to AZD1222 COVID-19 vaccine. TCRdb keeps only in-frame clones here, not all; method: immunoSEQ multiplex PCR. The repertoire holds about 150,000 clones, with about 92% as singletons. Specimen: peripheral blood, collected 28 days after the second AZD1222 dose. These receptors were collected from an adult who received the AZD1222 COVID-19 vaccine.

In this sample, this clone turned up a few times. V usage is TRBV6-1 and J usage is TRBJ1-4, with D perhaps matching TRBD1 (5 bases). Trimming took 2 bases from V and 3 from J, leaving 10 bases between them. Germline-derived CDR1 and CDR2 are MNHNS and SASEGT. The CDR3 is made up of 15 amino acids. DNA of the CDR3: TGTGCCAGCAGTGAACTCGGGGCAGCTAATGAAAAACTGTTTTTT. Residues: CASSELGAANEKLFF.

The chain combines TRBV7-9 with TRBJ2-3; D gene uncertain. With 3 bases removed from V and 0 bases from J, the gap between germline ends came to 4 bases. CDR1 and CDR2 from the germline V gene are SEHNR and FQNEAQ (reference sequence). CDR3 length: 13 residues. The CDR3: CASSFQSTDTQYF. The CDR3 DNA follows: TGTGCCAGCAGCTTCCAGAGCACAGATACGCAGTATTTT.

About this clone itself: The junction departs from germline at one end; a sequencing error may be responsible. The CDR3 here is CASEAENIQYF. In DNA form, the CDR3 reads TGTGCCAGCGAAGCCGAAAACATTCAGTACTTC. V and J are TRBV28 and TRBJ2-4; no reliable D call. CDR1 is MDHEN and CDR2 is SYDVKM in the germline V gene. The CDR3 contains 11 residues.

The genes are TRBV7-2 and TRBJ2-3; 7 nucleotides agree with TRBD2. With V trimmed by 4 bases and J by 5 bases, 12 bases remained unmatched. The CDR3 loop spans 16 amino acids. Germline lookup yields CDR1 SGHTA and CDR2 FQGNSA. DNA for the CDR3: TGTGCCAGCAGCTATCTCGGGGAGGGCCTCGGAGATACGCAGTATTTT. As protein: CASSYLGEGLGDTQYF.

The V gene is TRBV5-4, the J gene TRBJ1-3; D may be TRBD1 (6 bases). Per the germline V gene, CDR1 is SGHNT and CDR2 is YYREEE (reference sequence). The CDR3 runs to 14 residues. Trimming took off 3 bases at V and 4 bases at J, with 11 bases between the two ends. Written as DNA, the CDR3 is TGTGCCAGCAGCTCAAAACAGGGAGGAAACACCATATATTTT. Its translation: CASSSKQGGNTIYF.

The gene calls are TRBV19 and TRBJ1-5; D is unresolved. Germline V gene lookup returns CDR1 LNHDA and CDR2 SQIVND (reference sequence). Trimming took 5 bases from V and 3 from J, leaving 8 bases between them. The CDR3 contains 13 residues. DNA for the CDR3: TGTGCCAGTAGTGCGGGTCTCAATCAGCCCCAGCATTTT. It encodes CASSAGLNQPQHF.

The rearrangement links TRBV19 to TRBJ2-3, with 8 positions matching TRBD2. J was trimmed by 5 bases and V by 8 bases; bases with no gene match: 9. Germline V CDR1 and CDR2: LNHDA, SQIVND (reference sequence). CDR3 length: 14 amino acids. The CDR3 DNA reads TGTGCCAGTTCGGGACTAGGGCCCGGAGATACGCAGTATTTT. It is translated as CASSGLGPGDTQYF.

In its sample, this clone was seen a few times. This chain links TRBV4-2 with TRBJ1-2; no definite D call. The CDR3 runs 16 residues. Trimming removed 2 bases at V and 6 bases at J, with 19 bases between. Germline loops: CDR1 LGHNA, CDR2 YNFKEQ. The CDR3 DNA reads TGTGCCAGCAGCCAACCCCTCGGCCGGGGATTGCATGGCTACACCTTC. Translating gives CASSQPLGRGLHGYTF.

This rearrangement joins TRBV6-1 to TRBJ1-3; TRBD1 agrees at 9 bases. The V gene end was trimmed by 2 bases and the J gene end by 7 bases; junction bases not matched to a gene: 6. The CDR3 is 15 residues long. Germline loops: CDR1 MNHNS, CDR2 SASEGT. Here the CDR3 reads CASSEYTGGINTIYF. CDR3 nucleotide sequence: TGTGCCAGCAGTGAATATACAGGGGGCATCAACACCATATATTTT.

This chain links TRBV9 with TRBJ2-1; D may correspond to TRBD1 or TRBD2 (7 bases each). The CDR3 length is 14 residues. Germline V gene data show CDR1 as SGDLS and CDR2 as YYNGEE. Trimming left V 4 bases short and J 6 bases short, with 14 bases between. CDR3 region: CASSRSGGANEQFF. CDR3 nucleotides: TGTGCCAGCAGCAGATCAGGGGGGGCCAATGAGCAGTTCTTC.

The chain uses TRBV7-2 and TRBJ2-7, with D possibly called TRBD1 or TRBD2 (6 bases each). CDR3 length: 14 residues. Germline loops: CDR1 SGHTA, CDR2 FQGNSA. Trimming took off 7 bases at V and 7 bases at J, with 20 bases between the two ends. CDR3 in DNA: TGTGCCAGCACCCTAAGGGGGGCTAGGGGGGAGCAGTACTTC. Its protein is CASTLRGARGEQYF. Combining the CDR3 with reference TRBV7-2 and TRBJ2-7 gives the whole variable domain GAGVSQSPSNKVTEKGKDVELRCDPISGHTALYWYRQSLGQGLEFLIYFQGNSAPDKSGLPSDRFSAERTGGSVSTLTIQRTQQEDSAVYLCASTLRGARGEQYFGPGTRLTVT.

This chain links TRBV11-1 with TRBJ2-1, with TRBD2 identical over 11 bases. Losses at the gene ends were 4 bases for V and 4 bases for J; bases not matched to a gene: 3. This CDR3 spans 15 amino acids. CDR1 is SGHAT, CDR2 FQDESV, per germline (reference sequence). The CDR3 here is CASSSTSGNYNEQFF. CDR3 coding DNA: TGTGCCAGCAGCTCGACTAGCGGGAATTACAATGAGCAGTTCTTC.